The clone carrying this TCR beta chain was seen once. Under the authors' procedure: Researchers report that nucleated cell counts were estimated from reference gene primer amplification. Sequencing used immunoSEQ multiplex PCR; TCRdb keeps in-frame clones, though not all of them. V and J calls and clone size follow that table, whereas D and trimming were derived from the DNA. The sample carries 120,000 or so clones, roughly four fifths recorded once. This sample was taken from a study of blood T cell repertoires in COVID-19. The overall study: Nucleic acid was either cDNA or gDNA, and it came from T cells, B-cell-depleted T cells, or PBMCs.

The CDR3 is 16 amino acids. Germline CDR1 and CDR2: SGDLS and YYNGEE. Trimming took off 0 bases at V and 0 bases at J, with 11 bases between the two ends. This TCR came from a human donor in a cohort sampled during active COVID-19. The sample comprised peripheral blood. J is TRBJ2-3 and V is TRBV9, with D possibly being TRBD2 (6 bases). CDR3 region: CASSVGGTSSTDTQYF. CDR3 bases: TGTGCCAGCAGCGTAGGCGGGACCTCTAGCACAGATACGCAGTATTTT.